The 14 T cell receptor beta chains presented below share a single source sample, sequenced in a study of blood T cell repertoires in COVID-19. Assay used: immunoSEQ multiplex PCR; TCRdb lists only in-frame clones, some missing. The data show approximately 210,000 clones, 84% seen once. Specimen: peripheral blood. All receptors derive from a woman aged 65 to 85 with active or convalescent COVID-19.

This chain uses TRBV7-2 with TRBJ1-2; D remains ambiguous. Trimming removed 0 bases from V and 2 bases from J, with 4 bases in between. The CDR3 runs 13 residues. From germline, CDR1 is SGHTA and CDR2 FQGNSA. The CDR3, as DNA: TGTGCCAGCAGCTTAGCCAGAAACTATGGCTACACCTTC. Protein product: CASSLARNYGYTF.

The chain has TRBV6-5 and TRBJ1-5, with D perhaps matching TRBD1 (5 bases). Germline V lookup: CDR1 MNHEY, CDR2 SVGAGI. Trimming removed 5 bases at V and 4 bases at J, with 12 bases between. This CDR3 region has 14 residues. Written as DNA, the CDR3 is TGTGCCAGCAGTCCAGGGTTTCGGAATCAGCCCCAGCATTTT. Amino acid sequence: CASSPGFRNQPQHF.

This clone appeared a single time. The CDR3 coding sequence is TGTGCCAGCAGTTCGCTACTAGAGAACACCGGGGAGCTGTTTTTT. Encoded protein: CASSSLLENTGELFF. V usage is TRBV27 and J usage is TRBJ2-2, with a possible D match to TRBD2 (5 bases). V lost 4 bases to trimming and J lost 1 base, with 10 bases between them. Per the germline V gene, CDR1 is MNHEY and CDR2 is SMNVEV (reference sequence). The CDR3 length is 15 residues.

The J gene is TRBJ1-1, the V gene TRBV5-5, with 7 bases identical to TRBD1. The germline V gene encodes CDR1 SGHKS and CDR2 YYEKEE (reference sequence). The V and J ends lost 4 bases and 0 bases, in that order; junction bases with no gene match: 15. This CDR3 spans 18 amino acids. In DNA, the CDR3 is TGTGCCAGCAGCCACCGGGAGGGGGCCTTCTTTTTGAACACTGAAGCTTTCTTT. It yields the protein CASSHREGAFFLNTEAFF.

The chain carries TRBV28 and TRBJ1-1, with D tentatively TRBD1 (5 bases). V was pared by 6 bases and J by 2 bases, with 19 bases between. The CDR3 contains 16 residues. Germline-derived CDR1 and CDR2 are MDHEN and SYDVKM. CDR3 DNA: TGTGCCAGCAGACCACATGGGCGGGGCGGTAACACTGAAGCTTTCTTT. Encoded protein: CASRPHGRGGNTEAFF.

The chain joins TRBV19 to TRBJ1-5; 8 bases match TRBD1. CDR3 size: 15 residues. The germline V gene has CDR1 LNHDA and CDR2 SQIVND (reference sequence). V shed 9 bases and J 0 bases; nucleotides not matched to a gene: 7. The CDR3 region has the DNA TGTGCCAGCCAGCCAGGGGGCTATAGCAATCAGCCCCAGCATTTT. Translated, it gives CASQPGGYSNQPQHF.

This chain links TRBV2 with TRBJ1-1; D may be TRBD1 (5 bases). The CDR3 is 14 amino acids. V gave up 5 bases and J gave up 0 bases, with 10 bases separating them. Germline V gene sequence: CDR1 SNHLY, CDR2 FYNNEI. CDR3 in DNA: TGTGCCAGCAGTCGACAGCTCATGAACACTGAAGCTTTCTTT. Translating it yields CASSRQLMNTEAFF.

This clone has just one count. The chain uses TRBV5-1 and TRBJ2-7; 10 nucleotides match TRBD1. Germline V gene data show CDR1 as SGHRS and CDR2 as YFSETQ. J was trimmed by 5 bases and V by 2 bases; bases with no gene match: 10. This CDR3 has 16 amino acids. The CDR3 nucleotides are TGCGCCAGCAGCTTAACCACCGGGACAGGGGCCCACGAGCAGTACTTC. Amino acid sequence: CASSLTTGTGAHEQYF.

The rearrangement joins TRBV7-2 to TRBJ2-1; a weak D match, TRBD1 (6 bases). CDR3 length: 15 amino acids. The germline V gene has CDR1 SGHTA and CDR2 FQGNSA. Trimming left V 2 bases short and J 1 base short, with 9 bases between. The CDR3 DNA sequence: TGTGCCAGCAGCTTACAGGGGAGATCCTACAATGAGCAGTTCTTC. It is translated as CASSLQGRSYNEQFF.

This sequence joins TRBV5-1 and TRBJ1-4; 12 positions agree with TRBD1. With 4 bases clipped from V and 8 bases from J, the junction kept 12 bases outside the gene matches. CDR3 size: 17 residues. Germline V gene sequence: CDR1 SGHRS, CDR2 YFSETQ. Written as DNA, the CDR3 is TGCGCCAGCAGCGACGGGACAGGGGGCTTTCGGGGAGAAAAACTGTTTTTT. Amino acids: CASSDGTGGFRGEKLFF.

The chain carries TRBV27 and TRBJ2-3, with TRBD2 matching over 7 bases. CDR3 length: 13 residues. V shed 6 bases and J 2 bases; nucleotides not matched to a gene: 2. CDR1 is MNHEY and CDR2 is SMNVEV in the germline V gene (reference sequence). The DNA for the CDR3 is TGTGCCAGCAGGGGAGGGCTCACAGATACGCAGTATTTT. This translates into CASRGGLTDTQYF.

This clone came up once. This rearrangement joins TRBV7-3 to TRBJ2-1, with 8 bases identical to TRBD2. Germline CDR1 is SGHTA and CDR2 is FQGTGA. This CDR3 is built from 16 residues. The trim removed 5 bases at V and 7 bases at J, leaving 13 bases unmatched. The CDR3 loop reads CASSPNAAGTRNEQFF. As DNA, the CDR3 is TGTGCCAGCAGCCCAAATGCCGCCGGGACTAGAAATGAGCAGTTCTTC.

Remarks on this clone: This CDR3 is also generated by other DNA sequences in the sample. The V and J genes are TRBV18 and TRBJ1-3, with D possibly TRBD1 on 5 matching bases. The CDR3 extends over 16 amino acids. CDR1 KGHSH and CDR2 LQKENI come from the germline V gene. V lost 2 bases and J lost 0, with 11 bases in between. CDR3 loop: CASSPSQGSSGNTIYF. The CDR3 coding sequence is TGTGCCAGCTCACCAAGCCAGGGAAGCTCTGGAAACACCATATATTTT. Filled out from reference TRBV18 and TRBJ1-3, the complete variable domain reads NAGVMQNPRHLVRRRGQEARLRCSPMKGHSHVYWYRQLPEEGLKFMVYLQKENIIDESGMPKERFSAEFPKEGPSILRIQQVVRGDSAAYFCASSPSQGSSGNTIYFGEGSWLTVV.

The V and J genes are TRBV6-5 and TRBJ1-2, with 9 bases fitting TRBD1. Per germline, CDR1 MNHEY and CDR2 SVGAGI. V shed 0 bases, J shed 9 bases, and the junction held 8 bases outside the gene matches. The CDR3 consists of 15 residues. CDR3 in amino acids: CASSYSNRGQGSYTF. The CDR3 DNA is TGTGCCAGCAGTTACTCGAACAGGGGGCAAGGTAGCTACACCTTC.